This TCR beta chain was captured by sequencing in a study of a mutant IDH1 vaccine in newly diagnosed glioma. Time point described: week 23, last vaccination. It was 300 ug of mutant IDH1 20-mer peptide that made up each vaccine dose, given with topical imiquimod. Assay: immunoSEQ multiplex PCR; the TCRdb copy retains only in-frame clones and omits some. This sample yields 30,000 to 40,000 clones, of which 75% to 85% are seen a single time; 4.5% to 5.5% belongs to the top ten. By share, this clone ranks as medium-sized (0.01 to 0.1%). No antigen is known for it. The study, taken as a whole, reports: There were vaccine-induced immune responses in around 93% of the patients.

The CDR3 has 10 residues. Deletions cut 8 bases from V and 4 bases from J, with 2 bases between. Germline V gene data show CDR1 as LNHDA and CDR2 as SQIVND (reference sequence). The chain recombines TRBV19 with TRBJ1-4, with D unclear. The clonotype comes from a middle-aged man with glioma. The sample was PBMCs, taken from a glioma patient whose treatment included an IDH1 peptide vaccine. CDR3 in amino acids: CASGNEKLFF. As DNA, the CDR3 is TGTGCCAGTGGTAATGAAAAACTGTTTTTT.